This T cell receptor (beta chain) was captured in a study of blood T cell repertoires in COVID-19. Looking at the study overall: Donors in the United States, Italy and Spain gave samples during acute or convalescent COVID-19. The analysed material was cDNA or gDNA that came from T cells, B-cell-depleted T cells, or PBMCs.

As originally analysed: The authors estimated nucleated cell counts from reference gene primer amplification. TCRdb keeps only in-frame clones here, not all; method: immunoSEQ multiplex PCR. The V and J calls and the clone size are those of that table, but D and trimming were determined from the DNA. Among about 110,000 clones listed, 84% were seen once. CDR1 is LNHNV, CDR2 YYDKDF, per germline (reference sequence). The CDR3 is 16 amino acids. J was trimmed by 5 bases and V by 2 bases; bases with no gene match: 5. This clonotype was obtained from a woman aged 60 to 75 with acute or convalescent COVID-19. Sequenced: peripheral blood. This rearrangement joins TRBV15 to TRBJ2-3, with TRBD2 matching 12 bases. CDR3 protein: CATSRRTSGDQDTQYF. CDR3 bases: TGTGCCACCAGCAGAAGGACTAGCGGGGATCAAGATACGCAGTATTTT.